What follows are 20 T cell receptor beta chains derived from one specimen sequenced in a study of CD8 T cells in Susac syndrome. An input of roughly 0.5 to 1 ug of RNA was subjected to reverse transcription using random hexamers. TCRdb analysed the immunoSEQ multiplex PCR reads with MiXCR anew, one entry per CDR3 protein. The profile covers 170,000 or so distinct CDR3 sequences, with 90% to 95% appearing a single time and 0.085% to 0.1% taken by the ten largest. Sequencing input: CD4+ T cells from PBMCs. Receptor source: a human donor with Susac syndrome.

The rearrangement uses TRBV12-3 or TRBV12-4 and TRBJ1-2; the D gene is possibly TRBD1 (5 bases). The CDR3 is made up of 14 amino acids. Deletions cut 6 bases from V and 3 bases from J, with 14 bases between. CDR3 residues: CASSRTSRDYGYTF. The CDR3, as DNA: TGTGCCAGCAGCCGGACAAGCCGAGACTATGGCTACACCTTC.

This clonotype was recorded only once. V usage is TRBV2 and J usage is TRBJ1-6; D is undetermined. The CDR3 has 12 residues. Germline lookup yields CDR1 SNHLY and CDR2 FYNNEI. Trimming cost V 3 bases and J 7 bases, with 4 bases left between them. DNA of the CDR3: TGTGCCAGCAGTGAGGGAAATTCACCCCTCCACTTT. Translating gives CASSEGNSPLHF.

For the CDR3, the DNA is TGTGCCAGCAGCTTCGAGGGTTCGTATAGCAATCAGCCCCAGCATTTT. It yields the protein CASSFEGSYSNQPQHF. V is TRBV7-9 and J is TRBJ1-5; no firm D call. V was trimmed by 3 bases and J by 0 bases, leaving 12 bases between them. The CDR3 has 16 residues. Germline CDR1 is SEHNR and CDR2 is FQNEAQ (reference sequence).

The chain links TRBV20-1 to TRBJ1-2; D is perhaps TRBD1 (5 bases). From germline, CDR1 is DFQATT and CDR2 SNEGSKA (reference sequence). Trimming cost V 6 bases and J 1 base, with 9 bases left between them. The CDR3 has 12 residues. CDR3 region: CSARDYNYGYTF. The CDR3 DNA reads as TGCAGTGCAAGGGACTATAACTATGGCTACACCTTC.

CDR3 DNA: TGTGCCAGCAGTTTCTCTTCAGTCCTAGCGGGGGCTAATGAGCAGTTCTTC. Its translation is CASSFSSVLAGANEQFF. This chain connects TRBV12-3 or TRBV12-4 to TRBJ2-1, with 10 bases fitting TRBD2. Trimming took 3 bases from V and 7 from J; bases not matched to a gene: 12. The CDR3 spans 17 residues.

The chain links TRBV28 to TRBJ1-5; D is perhaps TRBD1 (6 bases). This CDR3 contains 13 residues. Germline V gene data show CDR1 as MDHEN and CDR2 as SYDVKM. Trimming stripped 8 bases from V and 3 bases from J, with 11 bases between. This chain's CDR3 is CASVTGYNQPQHF. The CDR3, as DNA: TGTGCCAGCGTGACAGGCTACAATCAGCCCCAGCATTTT.

This chain uses TRBV13 with TRBJ2-1; 8 nucleotides match TRBD2. With 0 bases clipped from V and 2 bases from J, the junction kept 0 bases outside the gene matches. CDR3 length: 15 amino acids. Germline-derived CDR1 and CDR2 are PRHDT and FYEKMQ (reference sequence). CDR3 region: CASSLGLAAYNEQFF. For the CDR3, the DNA is TGTGCCAGCAGCTTAGGACTAGCGGCCTACAATGAGCAGTTCTTC. Drawing the rest from reference TRBV13 and TRBJ2-1, the complete variable domain is AAGVIQSPRHLIKEKRETATLKCYPIPRHDTVYWYQQGPGQDPQFLISFYEKMQSDKGSIPDRFSAQQFSDYHSELNMSSLELGDSALYFCASSLGLAAYNEQFFGPGTRLTVL.

The chain links TRBV4-1 to TRBJ2-1; perhaps TRBD1 as D (5 bases). The germline V and J ends were trimmed by 0 bases and 4 bases, with 7 bases remaining between them. In germline, CDR1 is MGHRA, CDR2 YSYEKL. This CDR3 has 14 amino acids. In DNA, the CDR3 is TGCGCCAGCAGCCAAGAAGGGGCTTACAATGAGCAGTTCTTC. Protein: CASSQEGAYNEQFF.

The chain recombines TRBV5-4 with TRBJ2-3; D may be TRBD2 (6 bases). Looked up from germline, CDR1 is SGHNT and CDR2 is YYREEE (reference sequence). This CDR3 spans 16 amino acids. With 2 bases removed from V and 0 bases from J, the gap between germline ends came to 13 bases. The CDR3 sequence: CASSLPLSGSTDTQYF. As DNA, the CDR3 is TGTGCCAGCAGCTTACCCCTCAGCGGGAGCACAGATACGCAGTATTTT.

The V and J genes are TRBV4-3 and TRBJ2-7, with 8 positions matching TRBD2. J gave up 0 bases and V 0 bases, and 7 bases lay outside the gene matches. The V gene's germline CDR1 is LGHNA and CDR2 YSLEER. This CDR3 has 17 amino acids. CDR3 residues: CASSQDPSGSSSYEQYF. CDR3 sequence (DNA): TGCGCCAGCAGCCAAGATCCAAGCGGGAGCAGCTCCTACGAGCAGTACTTC.

This chain connects TRBV29-1 to TRBJ2-5; D not resolved. CDR3 length: 12 residues. Germline CDR1 SQVTM, CDR2 ANQGSEA. The V end was cut by 4 bases, the J end by 1 base, with 7 bases between. CDR3 DNA: TGCAGCGTTGGAGGATTCCAAGAGACCCAGTACTTC. Encoded protein: CSVGGFQETQYF.

This chain connects TRBV19 to TRBJ2-3; 7 positions match TRBD2. The CDR3 length is 15 residues. Germline values: CDR1 LNHDA, CDR2 SQIVND (reference sequence). The V segment lost 5 bases and the J segment 0 bases; nucleotides outside the gene matches: 5. This CDR3 is CASSEGGRSTDTQYF. The CDR3 nucleotides are TGTGCCAGTAGTGAGGGCGGGAGAAGCACAGATACGCAGTATTTT.

V gene TRBV7-2 combines with J gene TRBJ2-7, with a tentative D call TRBD2 (6 bases). The V and J ends lost 1 base and 5 bases respectively, with 9 bases between them. Germline CDR1 SGHTA, CDR2 FQGNSA. This CDR3 has 13 residues. DNA for the CDR3: TGTGCCAGCAGCTTAGGGCAGCGGGACGAGCAGTACTTC. Its protein is CASSLGQRDEQYF.

For the CDR3, the DNA is TGCAGTGCTGGCGGACAGGGGGCAACTAATGAAAAACTGTTTTTT. The encoded protein is CSAGGQGATNEKLFF. The rearrangement joins TRBV20-1 to TRBJ1-4, with TRBD1 matching over 10 bases. Germline-derived CDR1 and CDR2 are DFQATT and SNEGSKA (reference sequence). The length of the CDR3 is 15 residues. V shed 5 bases, J shed 0 bases, and the junction held 3 bases outside the gene matches.

This chain connects TRBV6-5 to TRBJ1-3; 7 nucleotides agree with TRBD1. V gave up 3 bases and J gave up 1 base; unmatched junction bases: 9. CDR3 size: 17 residues. The germline V gene has CDR1 MNHEY and CDR2 SVGAGI. CDR3 in DNA: TGTGCCAGCAGTTATCGGGTAGGGGGCCTATCTGGAAACACCATATATTTT. It codes for CASSYRVGGLSGNTIYF.

This chain uses TRBV7-9 with TRBJ2-3; tentative D call: TRBD2 (5 bases). This CDR3 comprises 16 residues. Trimming removed 0 bases at V and 4 bases at J, with 14 bases between. The germline gives CDR1 SEHNR, CDR2 FQNEAQ (reference sequence). The CDR3 reads CASSLALEGFADTQYF. As DNA, the CDR3 is TGTGCCAGCAGCTTAGCGCTAGAGGGTTTCGCAGATACGCAGTATTTT.

A single count supports this clonotype. For the CDR3, the DNA is TGTGCCAGCAGCCAAGGACGACAGGGGGCCCAGACCCAGTACTTC. Its translation: CASSQGRQGAQTQYF. V is TRBV3-1 and J is TRBJ2-5, with TRBD1 matching 10 bases. The length of the CDR3 is 15 residues. In germline, CDR1 is LGHDT, CDR2 YNNKEL (reference sequence). V was clipped by 1 base and J by 6 bases; unmatched bases: 5.

V and J are TRBV7-2 and TRBJ1-5, with no clear D. CDR3 size: 13 residues. In germline, CDR1 is SGHTA, CDR2 FQGNSA. V lost 7 bases to trimming and J lost 6 bases, with 13 bases between them. CDR3 bases: TGTGCCAGCATCAAGGACTTAAGTCAGCCCCAGCATTTT. It encodes CASIKDLSQPQHF.

The V call is TRBV30, the J call TRBJ2-1; D unclear. CDR1 is GTSNPN and CDR2 is SVGIG in the germline V gene (reference sequence). The germline V and J ends were trimmed by 0 bases and 15 bases, with 15 bases remaining between them. The CDR3 runs 12 residues. Here the CDR3 reads CAWSVISNLRFF. In nucleotides, the CDR3 is TGTGCCTGGAGTGTAATCTCAAACCTTCGGTTCTTC.

The chain is built from TRBV7-9 and TRBJ1-2, with unresolved D. The germline V gene has CDR1 SEHNR and CDR2 FQNEAQ (reference sequence). CDR3 length equals 13 residues. V was cut by 3 bases and J by 7 bases, with 12 bases left in between. The CDR3 DNA is TGTGCCAGCAGCTTCGCAGGATCTGGTGGCTACACCTTC. It encodes CASSFAGSGGYTF. Full variable domain (remainder filled in from reference TRBV7-9 and TRBJ1-2): DTGVSQNPRHKITKRGQNVTFRCDPISEHNRLYWYRQTLGQGPEFLTYFQNEAQLEKSRLLSDRFSAERPKGSFSTLEIQRTEQGDSAMYLCASSFAGSGGYTFGSGTRLTVV.